This TCR beta chain was found in a study of multiple sclerosis patients with progressive multifocal leukoencephalopathy. Study findings and constraints: PML-onset expanded TRB clones were detectable before and during natalizumab therapy. Most PML patients had lower entropy, suggesting less diverse TRB repertoires. At PML onset, no shared TRBV or TRBJ gene usage was seen.

The data were produced by immunoSEQ multiplex PCR, yet TCRdb's version contains in-frame clones alone and is incomplete. The sample yields 25,000 to 30,000 clones, just under 90% seen once. Note on this clone: What it binds is not known.

V lost 3 bases to trimming and J lost 4 bases; unmatched junction nucleotides: 6. Germline CDR1 and CDR2: SGHTA and FQGNSA. This CDR3 has 15 amino acids. The time point is: more than five months of natalizumab therapy. The source of this sequence is a human donor with multiple sclerosis. The chain links TRBV7-2 to TRBJ2-3; 8 bases line up with TRBD2. The sequencing used PBMCs, collected from a patient treated with natalizumab. In nucleotides, the CDR3 is TGTGCCAGCAGCTTTTCGGGACTAGGGGCAGATACGCAGTATTTT. Amino acids: CASSFSGLGADTQYF.